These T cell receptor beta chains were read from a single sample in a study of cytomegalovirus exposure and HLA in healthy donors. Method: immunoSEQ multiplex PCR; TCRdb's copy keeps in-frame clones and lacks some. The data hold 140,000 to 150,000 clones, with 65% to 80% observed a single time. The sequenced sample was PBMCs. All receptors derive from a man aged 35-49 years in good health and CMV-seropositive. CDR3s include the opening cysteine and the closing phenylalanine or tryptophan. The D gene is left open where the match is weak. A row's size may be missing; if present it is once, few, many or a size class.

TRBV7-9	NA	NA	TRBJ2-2	CASSFLENTGELFF	TGTGCCAGCAGCTTCTTAGAGAACACCGGGGAGCTGTTTTTT
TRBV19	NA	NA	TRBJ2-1	CASSMVGDLYNEQFF	TGTGCCAGTAGTATGGTGGGGGACTTATACAATGAGCAGTTCTTC
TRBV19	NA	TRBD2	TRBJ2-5	CASSTAGPILRETQYF	TGTGCCAGTAGTACAGCGGGACCCATTCTTCGGGAGACCCAGTACTTC
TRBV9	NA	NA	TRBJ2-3	CASSPRDGYVGDTQYF	TGTGCCAGCAGCCCGCGGGACGGGTACGTGGGAGATACGCAGTATTTT
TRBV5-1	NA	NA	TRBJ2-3	CASSLVPTGDTQYF	TGCGCCAGCAGCTTGGTACCTACTGGAGATACGCAGTATTTT
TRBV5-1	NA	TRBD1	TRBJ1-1	CASSVLGQGAIMNTEAFF	TGCGCCAGCAGCGTACTAGGACAGGGCGCAATCATGAACACTGAAGCTTTCTTT
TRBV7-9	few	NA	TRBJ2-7	CASSLVLSYEQYF	TGTGCCAGCAGCTTAGTTCTTTCCTACGAGCAGTACTTC
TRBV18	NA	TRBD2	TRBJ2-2	CASSPGTSGSIGELFF	TGTGCCAGCTCACCCGGGACTAGCGGGAGTATCGGGGAGCTGTTTTTT
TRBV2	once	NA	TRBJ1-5	CASSAGYGQPQHF	TGTGCCAGCAGTGCAGGGTACGGTCAGCCCCAGCATTTT
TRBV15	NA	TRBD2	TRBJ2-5	CATSRDQGAGGRETQYF	TGTGCCACCAGCAGAGATCAGGGAGCGGGAGGGAGAGAGACCCAGTACTTC
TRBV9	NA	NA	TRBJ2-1	CASSVSSSYNEQFF	TGTGCCAGCAGTGTTAGTAGCTCCTACAATGAGCAGTTCTTC
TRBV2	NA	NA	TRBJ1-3	CASSPRREGYTIYF	TGTGCCAGCAGTCCGCGCAGGGAGGGATACACCATATATTTT
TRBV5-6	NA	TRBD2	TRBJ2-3	CASSFQLAGGRDTQYF	TGTGCCAGCAGCTTCCAACTAGCGGGAGGACGAGATACGCAGTATTTT
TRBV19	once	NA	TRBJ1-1	CASSSARVLGTEAFF	TGTGCCAGTAGTAGCGCCAGGGTACTCGGCACTGAAGCTTTCTTT
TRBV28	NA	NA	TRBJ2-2	CASSPRGQGTGELFF	TGTGCCAGCAGTCCGCGGGGCCAGGGCACCGGGGAGCTGTTTTTT
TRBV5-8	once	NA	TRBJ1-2	CASSLTEYGYTF	TGTGCCAGCAGCCTGACAGAGTATGGCTACACCTTC
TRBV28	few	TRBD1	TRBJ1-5	CASLGQGHQPQHF	TGTGCCAGTTTGGGACAGGGTCATCAGCCCCAGCATTTT
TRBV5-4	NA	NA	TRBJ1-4	CASRRDVNEKLFF	TGTGCCAGCCGGCGGGATGTTAATGAAAAACTGTTTTTT
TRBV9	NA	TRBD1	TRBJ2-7	CASSTRDRGGEQYF	TGTGCCAGCAGCACCCGGGACAGGGGTGGGGAGCAGTACTTC
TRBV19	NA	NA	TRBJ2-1	CASSIDLAGFSSYNEQFF	TGTGCCAGTAGTATAGATCTAGCCGGTTTTAGCTCCTACAATGAGCAGTTCTTC
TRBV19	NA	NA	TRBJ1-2	CASTQGGPPGYGYTF	TGTGCCAGTACCCAAGGAGGTCCCCCAGGCTATGGCTACACCTTC
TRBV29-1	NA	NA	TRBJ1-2	CSAQEYGYTF	TGCAGCGCCCAGGAATATGGCTACACCTTC
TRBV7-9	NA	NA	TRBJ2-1	CASSMQVGINEQFF	TGTGCCAGCAGCATGCAGGTCGGGATAAATGAGCAGTTCTTC
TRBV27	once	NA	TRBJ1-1	CASSLAGGNTEAFF	TGTGCCAGCAGTTTGGCAGGAGGCAACACTGAAGCTTTCTTT
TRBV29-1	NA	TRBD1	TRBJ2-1	CSVQPGTGGNEQFF	TGCAGCGTGCAACCCGGGACAGGGGGCAATGAGCAGTTCTTC
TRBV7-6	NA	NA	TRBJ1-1	CASSLEGVEAFF	TGTGCCAGCAGCTTAGAAGGGGTTGAAGCTTTCTTT
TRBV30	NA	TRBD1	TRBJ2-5	CAWSRDRGNSGTQYF	TGTGCCTGGAGCCGGGACAGGGGTAATTCGGGGACCCAGTACTTC
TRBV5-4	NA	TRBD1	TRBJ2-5	CASSPLNQQGRGTQYF	TGTGCCAGCAGCCCCCTAAATCAACAGGGGCGTGGGACCCAGTACTTC
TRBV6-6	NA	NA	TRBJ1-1	CASSYGRNTEAFF	TGTGCCAGCAGTTACGGCAGGAACACTGAAGCTTTCTTT
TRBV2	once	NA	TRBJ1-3	CASGADLGTIYF	TGTGCCAGCGGGGCGGATTTGGGCACCATATATTTT
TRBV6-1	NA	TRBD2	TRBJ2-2	CASSASGIAGELFF	TGTGCCAGCAGTGCCAGCGGGATTGCTGGGGAGCTGTTTTTT
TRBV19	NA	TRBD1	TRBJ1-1	CASRDRRDTEAFF	TGTGCCTCCCGGGACAGGAGAGACACTGAAGCTTTCTTT
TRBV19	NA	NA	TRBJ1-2	CASSLGGGAEGYTF	TGTGCCAGTAGTCTGGGGGGGGGCGCGGAGGGCTACACCTTC
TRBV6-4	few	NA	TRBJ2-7	CASPRDRILCSAYEQYF	TGTGCCAGCCCCCGAGACAGGATTTTGTGTTCGGCCTACGAGCAGTACTTC
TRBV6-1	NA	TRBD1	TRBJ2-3	CASDRDRYTDTQYF	TGTGCCAGCGATAGGGACAGATACACAGATACGCAGTATTTT
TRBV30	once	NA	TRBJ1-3	CAWSKQGWAGNTIYF	TGTGCCTGGAGCAAACAGGGATGGGCTGGAAACACCATATATTTT
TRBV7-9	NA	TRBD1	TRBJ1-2	CASSLGTGGFYGYTF	TGTGCCAGCAGCTTAGGGACAGGGGGCTTCTATGGCTACACCTTC
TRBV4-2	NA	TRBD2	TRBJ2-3	CASSQRSGSTDTQYF	TGTGCCAGCAGCCAGCGTAGCGGGAGCACAGATACGCAGTATTTT
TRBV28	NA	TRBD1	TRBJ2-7	CASSLPGTGELQQYF	TGTGCCAGCAGTCTCCCCGGGACAGGGGAGCTTCAGCAGTACTTC
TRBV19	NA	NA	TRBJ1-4	CASSIIQATNEKLFF	TGTGCCAGTAGTATCATCCAGGCAACTAATGAAAAACTGTTTTTT